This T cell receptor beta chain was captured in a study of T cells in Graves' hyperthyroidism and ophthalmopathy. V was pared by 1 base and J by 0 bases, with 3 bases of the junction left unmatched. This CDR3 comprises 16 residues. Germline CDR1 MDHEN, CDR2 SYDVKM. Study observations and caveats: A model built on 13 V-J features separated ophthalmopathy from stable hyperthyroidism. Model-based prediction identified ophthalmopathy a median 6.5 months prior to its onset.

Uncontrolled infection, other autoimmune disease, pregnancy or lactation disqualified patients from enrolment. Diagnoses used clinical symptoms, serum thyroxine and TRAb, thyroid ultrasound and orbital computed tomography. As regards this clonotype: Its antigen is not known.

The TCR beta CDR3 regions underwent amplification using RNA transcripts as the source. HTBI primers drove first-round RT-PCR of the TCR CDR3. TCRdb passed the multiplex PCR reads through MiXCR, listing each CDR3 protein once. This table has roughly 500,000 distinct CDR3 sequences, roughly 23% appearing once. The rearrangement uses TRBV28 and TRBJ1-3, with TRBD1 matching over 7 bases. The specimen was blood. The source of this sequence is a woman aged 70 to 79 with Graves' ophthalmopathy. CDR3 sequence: CASSLSQGGSGNTIYF. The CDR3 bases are TGTGCCAGCAGTTTATCGCAGGGGGGCTCTGGAAACACCATATATTTT. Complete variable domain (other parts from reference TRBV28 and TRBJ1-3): DVKVTQSSRYLVKRTGEKVFLECVQDMDHENMFWYRQDPGLGLRLIYFSYDVKMKEKGDIPEGYSVSREKKERFSLILESASTNQTSMYLCASSLSQGGSGNTIYFGEGSWLTVV.